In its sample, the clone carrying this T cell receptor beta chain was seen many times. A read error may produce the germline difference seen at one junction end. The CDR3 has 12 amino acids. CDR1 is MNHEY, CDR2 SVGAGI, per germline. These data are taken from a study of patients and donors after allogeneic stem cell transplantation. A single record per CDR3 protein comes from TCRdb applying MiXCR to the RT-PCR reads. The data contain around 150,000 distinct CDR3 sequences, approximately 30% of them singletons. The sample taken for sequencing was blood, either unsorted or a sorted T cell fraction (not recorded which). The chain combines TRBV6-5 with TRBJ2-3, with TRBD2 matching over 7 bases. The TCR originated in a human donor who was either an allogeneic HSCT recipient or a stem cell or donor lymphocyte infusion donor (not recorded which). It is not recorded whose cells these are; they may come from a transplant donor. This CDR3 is CLTRGNSDTQYF. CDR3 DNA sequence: TGCCTCACGCGGGGGAATTCAGATACGCAGTATTTT.